These 27 T cell receptor beta chains were sequenced from one sample in a study of blood T cell repertoires in COVID-19. TCRdb keeps only in-frame clones here, not all; method: immunoSEQ multiplex PCR. This sample has 80,000 to 100,000 clones, with 75% to 85% found just once. Sequences were obtained from peripheral blood. All receptors come from a man aged 65 to 79 with acute or convalescent COVID-19.

J is TRBJ1-4 and V is TRBV28; 8 nucleotides line up with TRBD1. This CDR3 comprises 15 residues. Germline V gene sequence: CDR1 MDHEN, CDR2 SYDVKM. Trimming at V came to 1 base and at J to 8 bases, leaving 6 bases not matched to a gene. The CDR3 loop reads CASSLLARGREKLFF. The CDR3 DNA is TGTGCCAGCAGTTTATTGGCCAGGGGGCGGGAAAAACTGTTTTTT. The full variable domain, with the rest looked up from reference TRBV28 and TRBJ1-4, is DVKVTQSSRYLVKRTGEKVFLECVQDMDHENMFWYRQDPGLGLRLIYFSYDVKMKEKGDIPEGYSVSREKKERFSLILESASTNQTSMYLCASSLLARGREKLFFGSGTQLSVL.

The J gene is TRBJ2-5, the V gene TRBV6-2 or TRBV6-3; 7 nucleotides line up with TRBD1. Germline lookup yields CDR1 MNHEY and CDR2 SVGEGT. J lost 2 bases, V lost 2 bases, and 11 bases had no gene match. This CDR3 has 17 residues. The chain's CDR3 is CASSYRAGTGDQETQYF. The CDR3 DNA is TGTGCCAGCAGTTACCGCGCGGGTACAGGGGATCAAGAGACCCAGTACTTC.

The V call is TRBV27, the J call TRBJ2-7; 8 positions agree with TRBD1. The CDR3 spans 18 residues. Germline loops: CDR1 MNHEY, CDR2 SMNVEV (reference sequence). V was clipped by 3 bases and J by 4 bases; unmatched bases: 17. The DNA of the CDR3 is TGTGCCAGCAGTTTCCAACCTTATAAGGACAGGGCTGGGTACGAGCAGTACTTC. Protein sequence: CASSFQPYKDRAGYEQYF.

This chain links TRBV2 with TRBJ2-7, with TRBD2 matching over 7 bases. Germline CDR1 SNHLY, CDR2 FYNNEI. The CDR3 sequence is 15 residues long. The ends lost 3 bases at V and 2 bases at J; junction bases unmatched: 7. CDR3 DNA sequence: TGTGCCAGCAGTGAGGGGGGGATCCATGCCTACGAGCAGTACTTC. It yields the protein CASSEGGIHAYEQYF. Full variable domain (rest looked up from reference TRBV2 and TRBJ2-7): EPEVTQTPSHQVTQMGQEVILRCVPISNHLYFYWYRQILGQKVEFLVSFYNNEISEKSEIFDDQFSVERPDGSNFTLKIRSTKLEDSAMYFCASSEGGIHAYEQYFGPGTRLTVT.

V is TRBV5-4 and J is TRBJ2-2, with D maybe TRBD2 (6 bases). The CDR3 sequence is 16 residues long. The V end was cut by 4 bases, the J end by 0 bases, with 13 bases between. Per the germline V gene, CDR1 is SGHNT and CDR2 is YYREEE (reference sequence). This CDR3 reads CASSGDPGANTGELFF. The CDR3, as DNA: TGTGCCAGCAGCGGGGATCCGGGAGCGAACACCGGGGAGCTGTTTTTT.

The V gene is TRBV6-5, the J gene TRBJ1-2, with 9 positions matching TRBD1. J was trimmed by 8 bases and V by 2 bases; bases with no gene match: 6. This CDR3 contains 14 residues. Germline CDR1 MNHEY, CDR2 SVGAGI. This CDR3 reads CASSYGGTGSGYTF. The DNA of the CDR3 is TGTGCCAGCAGTTACGGCGGGACAGGGTCCGGCTACACCTTC.

This chain links TRBV2 with TRBJ2-7, with a weak D call TRBD1 (5 bases). Looked up from germline, CDR1 is SNHLY and CDR2 is FYNNEI. Trimming took off 6 bases at V and 6 bases at J, with 12 bases between the two ends. The CDR3 spans 12 residues. As DNA, the CDR3 is TGTGCCAGCAGGCCAGACAGTACCGAGCAGTACTTC. It specifies CASRPDSTEQYF.

The rearrangement joins TRBV18 to TRBJ2-2, with D possibly TRBD1 on 6 matching bases. This CDR3 contains 15 residues. Trimming took off 4 bases at V and 4 bases at J, with 13 bases between the two ends. Looked up from germline, CDR1 is KGHSH and CDR2 is LQKENI. The CDR3 coding sequence is TGTGCCAGCTCACTGGAACAGGGTAGCACCGGGGAGCTGTTTTTT. It translates to CASSLEQGSTGELFF.

The V call is TRBV27, the J call TRBJ1-6; D is perhaps TRBD1 (5 bases). The V end was cut by 4 bases, the J end by 7 bases, with 14 bases between. Per the germline V gene, CDR1 is MNHEY and CDR2 is SMNVEV (reference sequence). CDR3 length: 15 residues. The CDR3 nucleotides are TGTGCCAGCAGTTACGGGGGGACGGGAAATTCACCCCTCCACTTT. Protein: CASSYGGTGNSPLHF.

This chain joins TRBV27 and TRBJ1-3; D is ambiguous. The CDR3 consists of 15 residues. Trimming pared 0 bases from V and 2 bases from J, leaving 8 bases between. Germline lookup yields CDR1 MNHEY and CDR2 SMNVEV (reference sequence). CDR3 DNA: TGTGCCAGCAGTTTATCCTGGCAGACTGGAAACACCATATATTTT. It yields the protein CASSLSWQTGNTIYF.

This clone appeared a few times. The gene calls are TRBV29-1 and TRBJ1-4, with 11 bases that match TRBD1. CDR1 is SQVTM and CDR2 is ANQGSEA in the germline V gene. The CDR3 has 14 amino acids. The ends lost 5 bases at V and 7 bases at J; junction bases unmatched: 6. The CDR3 reads CSVTGTGGSEKLFF. In nucleotides, the CDR3 is TGCAGCGTTACCGGGACAGGGGGGAGTGAAAAACTGTTTTTT.

The chain joins TRBV6-2 or TRBV6-3 to TRBJ1-4; 10 bases align to TRBD1. This CDR3 spans 17 amino acids. Trimming took 5 bases from V and 0 from J; bases not matched to a gene: 6. Germline V gene data show CDR1 as MNHEY and CDR2 as SVGEGT. In nucleotides, the CDR3 is TGTGCCAGCAGTGACCCCGGGACAGGGGCAACTAATGAAAAACTGTTTTTT. Its translation: CASSDPGTGATNEKLFF.

This clone was observed a few times. V and J are TRBV28 and TRBJ1-5; D is uncertain. V was trimmed by 1 base and J by 2 bases, leaving 12 bases between them. The length of the CDR3 is 16 residues. From germline, CDR1 is MDHEN and CDR2 SYDVKM. CDR3 region: CASSLSGSLGNQPQHF. CDR3 sequence (DNA): TGTGCCAGCAGTTTATCGGGAAGTTTGGGCAATCAGCCCCAGCATTTT.

This chain joins TRBV4-1 and TRBJ2-1, with TRBD2 as a possible D gene (5 bases). Trimming left V 0 bases short and J 4 bases short, with 25 bases between. CDR3 length: 20 amino acids. The V gene's germline CDR1 is MGHRA and CDR2 YSYEKL. This chain's CDR3 is CASSQDISTLSAKRYNEQFF. The CDR3 DNA is TGCGCCAGCAGCCAAGATATTTCGACCCTTAGCGCGAAAAGGTACAATGAGCAGTTCTTC.

This clone was detected only a few times. The V call is TRBV30, the J call TRBJ2-7, with D tentatively TRBD1 (6 bases). Per germline, CDR1 GTSNPN and CDR2 SVGIG (reference sequence). The CDR3 contains 14 residues. V lost 4 bases and J 3 bases, leaving 16 bases between the germline ends. This CDR3 is CAWKRTRGHYEQYF. CDR3 coding DNA: TGTGCCTGGAAGAGGACCAGGGGACACTACGAGCAGTACTTC.

The V and J genes are TRBV5-1 and TRBJ2-3, with 10 bases lining up with TRBD1. The germline gives CDR1 SGHRS, CDR2 YFSETQ. CDR3 length equals 14 residues. With 5 bases clipped from V and 8 bases from J, the junction kept 8 bases outside the gene matches. The chain's CDR3 is CASSFGTGEGTQYF. In DNA, the CDR3 is TGCGCCAGCAGTTTCGGGACAGGGGAGGGTACGCAGTATTTT.

This clone was recorded only once. The chain carries TRBV20-1 and TRBJ2-2; 7 bases agree with TRBD2. The junction had 6 bases not matched to a gene; V was cut back by 3 bases and J by 5 bases. Germline-derived CDR1 and CDR2 are DFQATT and SNEGSKA (reference sequence). This CDR3 comprises 14 residues. As DNA, the CDR3 is TGCAGTGCTAGTCCAGGGAGGGTTACCGGGGAGCTGTTTTTT. Protein: CSASPGRVTGELFF.

This clone was recorded a few times. The chain is built from TRBV5-5 and TRBJ1-5, with unresolved D. Trimming removed 3 bases from V and 3 bases from J, with 16 bases in between. The CDR3 consists of 16 residues. Per the germline V gene, CDR1 is SGHKS and CDR2 is YYEKEE (reference sequence). The CDR3 loop is CASSSQSWEFNQPQHF. The CDR3 DNA follows: TGTGCCAGCAGCTCACAGAGTTGGGAGTTCAATCAGCCCCAGCATTTT.

This clone has only a few counts. The gene calls are TRBV7-2 and TRBJ1-4, with D possibly being TRBD1 (5 bases). The V gene's germline CDR1 is SGHTA and CDR2 FQGNSA. The V gene lost 5 bases and the J gene lost 6 bases, with 16 bases spanning the gap. The CDR3 contains 15 residues. This CDR3 is CASSPSGSGDEKLFF. The CDR3 DNA reads TGTGCCAGCAGCCCTTCAGGGTCCGGTGATGAAAAACTGTTTTTT.

This chain connects TRBV27 to TRBJ2-3; the match to TRBD2 covers 11 bases. Looked up from germline, CDR1 is MNHEY and CDR2 is SMNVEV (reference sequence). The CDR3 loop spans 13 amino acids. V lost 10 bases to trimming and J lost 4 bases; unmatched junction nucleotides: 4. CDR3 bases: TGTGCCACCTCACTAGCGGGAGCAGATACGCAGTATTTT. Amino acids: CATSLAGADTQYF.

J is TRBJ1-2 and V is TRBV5-5; a possible D gene is TRBD1 (5 bases). Germline V gene lookup returns CDR1 SGHKS and CDR2 YYEKEE (reference sequence). The CDR3 is 16 amino acids. Deletions cut 1 base from V and 5 bases from J, with 18 bases between. CDR3 sequence (DNA): TGTGCCAGCAGCTTGAGATGGCAGGGAGGGACTTATGGCTACACCTTC. Translated: CASSLRWQGGTYGYTF.

This chain connects TRBV24-1 to TRBJ1-5, with D unclear. The CDR3 consists of 13 residues. CDR1 KGHDR and CDR2 SFDVKD come from the germline V gene. Trimming shortened V by 5 bases and J by 4 bases, and 8 bases separated the two germline ends. This CDR3 is CATSVRENQPQHF. The CDR3 region has the DNA TGTGCCACCAGTGTAAGGGAGAATCAGCCCCAGCATTTT.

This clone came up a few times. This rearrangement joins TRBV18 to TRBJ1-2; 7 bases match TRBD1. V lost 5 bases, J lost 3 bases, and 6 bases stayed unmatched. CDR3 length: 14 residues. CDR1 is KGHSH, CDR2 LQKENI, per germline. The CDR3 here is CASSGITGDYGYTF. DNA for the CDR3: TGTGCCAGCTCAGGCATAACAGGGGACTATGGCTACACCTTC. Using reference TRBV18 and TRBJ1-2 for the parts outside the CDR3, the full variable domain is NAGVMQNPRHLVRRRGQEARLRCSPMKGHSHVYWYRQLPEEGLKFMVYLQKENIIDESGMPKERFSAEFPKEGPSILRIQQVVRGDSAAYFCASSGITGDYGYTFGSGTRLTVV.

This clone was observed a handful of times. This rearrangement joins TRBV5-1 to TRBJ1-4; D may be TRBD1 (6 bases). V was pared by 2 bases and J by 3 bases, with 8 bases between. Looked up from germline, CDR1 is SGHRS and CDR2 is YFSETQ. The CDR3 covers 14 residues. The CDR3: CASSLQGANEKLFF. CDR3 in DNA: TGCGCCAGCAGCTTACAGGGAGCTAATGAAAAACTGTTTTTT.

A few counts support this clone. The genes are TRBV7-9 and TRBJ2-7; TRBD1 matches 12 bases. The germline gives CDR1 SEHNR, CDR2 FQNEAQ (reference sequence). V lost 5 bases, J lost 3 bases, and 5 bases stayed unmatched. The length of the CDR3 is 15 residues. Here the CDR3 reads CASSQGQGALYEQYF. As DNA, the CDR3 is TGTGCCAGCAGCCAGGGACAGGGGGCTCTCTACGAGCAGTACTTC.

This rearrangement joins TRBV19 to TRBJ2-7; D perhaps matches TRBD1 (6 bases). Germline V CDR1 and CDR2: LNHDA, SQIVND (reference sequence). V was pared by 3 bases and J by 2 bases, with 14 bases between. The CDR3 sequence is 15 residues long. The CDR3 DNA reads TGTGCCAGTAGTATGGGGCAGGGGCCCACCTACGAGCAGTACTTC. As protein: CASSMGQGPTYEQYF.

In its sample, this clone was seen a few times. The rearrangement uses TRBV2 and TRBJ1-5; unclear D gene. The V gene's germline CDR1 is SNHLY and CDR2 FYNNEI. The CDR3 runs to 13 residues. Trimming left V 3 bases short and J 4 bases short, with 7 bases between. The CDR3, as DNA: TGTGCCAGCAGTGACAGGAGGAATCAGCCCCAGCATTTT. Its translation is CASSDRRNQPQHF. The entire variable domain, with the rest obtained from reference TRBV2 and TRBJ1-5, is as follows: EPEVTQTPSHQVTQMGQEVILRCVPISNHLYFYWYRQILGQKVEFLVSFYNNEISEKSEIFDDQFSVERPDGSNFTLKIRSTKLEDSAMYFCASSDRRNQPQHFGDGTRLSIL.